This section outlines one T cell receptor (beta chain) sequence together with its context. These data come from a study of control samples from healthy donors and cancer patients. Sequenced by immunoSEQ multiplex PCR; TCRdb stores in-frame clones only, minus some. The repertoire has about 140,000 clones, 75% to 90% of them found once; the top ten carry less than 5.5%. The germline V and J ends were trimmed by 0 bases and 0 bases, with 8 bases remaining between them. The CDR3 has 16 residues. Germline V gene data show CDR1 as LGHNA and CDR2 as YSLEER. The source is a man aged 25 to 40 in good health. The chain combines TRBV4-3 with TRBJ2-2; TRBD2 is a possible D gene (5 bases). The sample taken for sequencing was blood. The CDR3 loop is CASSQDRRANTGELFF. The CDR3 DNA follows: TGCGCCAGCAGCCAAGATCGGCGGGCGAACACCGGGGAGCTGTTTTTT.